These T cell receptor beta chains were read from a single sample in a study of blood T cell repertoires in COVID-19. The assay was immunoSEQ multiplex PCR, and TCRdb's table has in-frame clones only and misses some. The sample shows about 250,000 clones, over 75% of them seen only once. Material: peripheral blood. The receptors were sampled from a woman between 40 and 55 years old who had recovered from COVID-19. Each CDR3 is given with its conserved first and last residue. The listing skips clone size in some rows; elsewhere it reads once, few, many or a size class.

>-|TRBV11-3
CASSPREGLAATGELFF
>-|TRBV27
CASSPLGSGADTQYF
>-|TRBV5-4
CASSFDRGTSPLHF
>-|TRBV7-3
CASSSSLSTDTQYF
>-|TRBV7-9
CASTGLASGELFF
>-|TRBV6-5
CASRTGNRVNQPQHF
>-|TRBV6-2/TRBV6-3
CASSRPSGAYEQYF
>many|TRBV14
CASSHLSAGGPDTQYF
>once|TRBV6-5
CASLRQSTEAFF
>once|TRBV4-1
CASSQTTSGGAFEQFF
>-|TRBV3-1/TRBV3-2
CASSQDQSPYNEQFF
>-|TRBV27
CASRPPRVTEAFF
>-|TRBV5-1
CASSVSGAQFGDEQFF
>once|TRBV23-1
CASSPTSGNSGANVLTF
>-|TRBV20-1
CSASQLGTGLDGYTF
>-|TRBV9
CASSPPGVNEKLFF
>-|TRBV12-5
CASGSGTDRSYGYTF
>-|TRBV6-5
CASRSGPYEQYF
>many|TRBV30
CAWSALGDSSEKLFF
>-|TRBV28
CASSLNFAAAYDGYTF
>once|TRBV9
CASSVYGVPGYEQYF
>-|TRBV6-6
CASRTGDNSNQPQHF
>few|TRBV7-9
CASSSDRSDQPQHF
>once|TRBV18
CASSPPGGETLNEQFF
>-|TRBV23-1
CASSRVLEKLFF
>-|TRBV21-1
CASSNFRDRGMYEQYF